Each of the 2 T cell receptor beta chains below was sequenced from the same sample in a study of T cell repertoires in cytomegalovirus infection (dated by TCRdb to the late 2010s). The sequencer listed for this sample is Illumina HiSeq 1500. TCRdb took the public reads, trimmed them with fastp at Q25, ran MiXCR for clone calling and kept in-frame beta chains. Every entry covers one CDR3 protein and lists the most common genes and DNA from its rows. This sample has about 250,000 distinct CDR3 sequences in its table, and 9% to 15% of those were observed once. The ten largest account for 1.5% to 2% of the sample. Material: PBMCs. Every receptor here comes from a human donor in good health (CMV status not recorded). Some clones in this sample may be carry-over from other donors' samples.

This clonotype was seen a few times. V gene TRBV20-1 combines with J gene TRBJ2-3, with 8 nucleotides matching TRBD2. This CDR3 spans 17 amino acids. Germline values: CDR1 DFQATT, CDR2 SNEGSKA (reference sequence). With V trimmed by 6 bases and J by 4 bases, 18 bases remained unmatched. The CDR3, as DNA: TGCAGTGCCAGCGGGGTGGGGGCGGGGGGCCCCGCAGATACGCAGTATTTT. It translates to CSASGVGAGGPADTQYF.

In its sample, this clonotype was seen many times. The CDR3 sequence: CASSYRQGTEAFF. The DNA of the CDR3 is TGTGCCAGCAGCTATCGACAGGGTACTGAAGCTTTCTTT. The rearrangement joins TRBV7-2 to TRBJ1-1; 7 bases line up with TRBD1. Looked up from germline, CDR1 is SGHTA and CDR2 is FQGNSA. The V segment lost 4 bases and the J segment 5 bases; nucleotides outside the gene matches: 4. This CDR3 spans 13 amino acids. Full variable domain (rest looked up from reference TRBV7-2 and TRBJ1-1): GAGVSQSPSNKVTEKGKDVELRCDPISGHTALYWYRQSLGQGLEFLIYFQGNSAPDKSGLPSDRFSAERTGGSVSTLTIQRTQQEDSAVYLCASSYRQGTEAFFGQGTRLTVV.